Listed below are T cell receptor beta chains from one sample, sequenced in a study of human T cells and chemical hapten exposure. TCRdb independently ran MiXCR on the RACE reads; one entry per CDR3 protein. The sample lists fewer than 80,000 distinct CDR3 sequences, 11% occurring once. Source: whole blood, taken in connection with sensitization to the hapten diphenylcyclopropenone (DPC). The source is a woman in her 30s with alopecia areata. Some clones in this sample may be carry-over from other donors' samples. The conserved cysteine and the conserved F or W are not part of the CDR3 here. Each record gives: V gene, clone size, J gene, CDR3 protein. Only part of the rows carry a size: once, few, many, or a class if the clone is expanded.

>TRBV20-1|many|TRBJ1-1
SALTGQNTEAF
>TRBV3-1|.|TRBJ2-2
ASSPRTSVNTGELF
>TRBV4-1|many|TRBJ1-1
ASRRQGNTEAF
>TRBV11-1|.|TRBJ2-7
ASSPGLAGVNPHEQY
>TRBV7-6|many|TRBJ1-4
ASSLVGRGNSRNEKLF
>TRBV5-4|.|TRBJ1-4
ASSRLQGEDEKLF
>TRBV14|.|TRBJ2-5
ASSQDFIETQY
>TRBV5-1|few|TRBJ2-7
ASSDGQGVSYEQY
>TRBV12-3/TRBV12-4|.|TRBJ2-1
ASSLTGKEDEQF
>TRBV11-3|.|TRBJ2-1
ASSLRVQGSNEQF
>TRBV24-1|many|TRBJ2-7
ATEDRSYEQY
>TRBV29-1|few|TRBJ1-1
STDRQNTEAF
>TRBV12-3/TRBV12-4|many|TRBJ2-5
ASSQSGAGETQY
>TRBV27|.|TRBJ1-5
ASSTNQPQH
>TRBV3-1|many|TRBJ1-5
ASSQESSGNQPQH
>TRBV10-2|few|TRBJ2-5
ASSEVAGETQY
>TRBV14|.|TRBJ2-4
ASSQDSMAGSKNIQY
>TRBV3-2|many|TRBJ2-7
ASSQERTGFAYEQY
>TRBV12-3/TRBV12-4|many|TRBJ2-3
ASSWEVGTGFSDTQY
>TRBV11-3|few|TRBJ2-3
ASSGGFDYTDTQY
>TRBV5-5|few|TRBJ1-2
ASSLTGTSYGYT
>TRBV11-3|.|TRBJ1-6
ASSLSEGGNSPLH
>TRBV7-9|many|TRBJ1-4
ASSLYREDEKLF
>TRBV5-6|few|TRBJ2-3
ASSFDRLAVTDTQY
>TRBV19|.|TRBJ1-5
ASNSGRGSNQPQH
>TRBV9|few|TRBJ2-3
ASSVGQSGVTDTQY
>TRBV4-1|many|TRBJ1-1
ASSQTGGLAEAF
>TRBV10-3|few|TRBJ1-1
AISENPGGTEAF
>TRBV12-3/TRBV12-4|few|TRBJ2-5
ASSLPGEETQY
>TRBV5-1|.|TRBJ2-5
ASSLARETQY
>TRBV29-1|few|TRBJ2-1
SVGRGRNEQF
>TRBV18|few|TRBJ2-5
ASDLPGQGLETQY
>TRBV6-1|.|TRBJ2-7
ASSEVGEQY
>TRBV11-1|.|TRBJ2-7
ASSFRLAESYEQY
>TRBV20-1|.|TRBJ2-1
SAKGLADYNEQF
>TRBV27|few|TRBJ2-4
ASSPAGWQGARSGVNIQY
>TRBV18|few|TRBJ1-1
ASSRGAGENTEAF
>TRBV6-1|few|TRBJ2-1
ASKLRGTDEQF
>TRBV21-1|many|TRBJ1-1
ASSAYGHTEAF
>TRBV19|few|TRBJ2-1
ASSIGGNEQF
>TRBV24-1|.|TRBJ2-7
ATSNPSSGTVPYEQY
>TRBV5-4|few|TRBJ1-3
ASSLKGGSGNTIY